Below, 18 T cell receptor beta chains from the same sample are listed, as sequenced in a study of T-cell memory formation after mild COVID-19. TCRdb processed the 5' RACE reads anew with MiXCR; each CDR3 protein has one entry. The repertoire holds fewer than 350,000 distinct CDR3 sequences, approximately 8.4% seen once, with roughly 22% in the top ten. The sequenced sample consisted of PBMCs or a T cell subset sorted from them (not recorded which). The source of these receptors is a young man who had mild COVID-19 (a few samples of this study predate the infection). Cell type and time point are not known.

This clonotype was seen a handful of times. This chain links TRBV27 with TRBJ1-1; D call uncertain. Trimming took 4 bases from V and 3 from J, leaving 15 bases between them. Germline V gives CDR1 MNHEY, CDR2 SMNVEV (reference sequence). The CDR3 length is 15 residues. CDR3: CASSSLEGVDTEAFF. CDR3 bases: TGTGCCAGCAGTTCCTTAGAGGGTGTGGACACTGAAGCTTTCTTT.

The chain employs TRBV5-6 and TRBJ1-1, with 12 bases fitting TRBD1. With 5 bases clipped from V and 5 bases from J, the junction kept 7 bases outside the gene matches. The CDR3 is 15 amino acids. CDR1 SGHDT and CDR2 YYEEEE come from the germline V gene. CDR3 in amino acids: CASRPGTGGVTEAFF. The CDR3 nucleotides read TGTGCCAGCAGGCCCGGGACAGGGGGCGTTACTGAAGCTTTCTTT. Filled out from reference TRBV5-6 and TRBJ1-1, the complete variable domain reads DAGVTQSPTHLIKTRGQQVTLRCSPKSGHDTVSWYQQALGQGPQFIFQYYEEEERQRGNFPDRFSGHQFPNYSSELNVNALLLGDSALYLCASRPGTGGVTEAFFGQGTRLTVV.

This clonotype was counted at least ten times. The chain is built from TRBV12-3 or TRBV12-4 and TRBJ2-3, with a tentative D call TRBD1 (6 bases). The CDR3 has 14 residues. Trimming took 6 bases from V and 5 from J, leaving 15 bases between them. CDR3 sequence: CASSTRTVGDTQYF. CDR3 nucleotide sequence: TGTGCCAGCAGCACCAGGACAGTGGGAGATACGCAGTATTTT.

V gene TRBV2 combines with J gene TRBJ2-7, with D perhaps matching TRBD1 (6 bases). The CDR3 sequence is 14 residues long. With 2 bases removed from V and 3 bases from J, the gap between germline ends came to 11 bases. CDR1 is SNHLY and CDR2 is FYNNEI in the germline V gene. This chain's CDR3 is CASSERGQHYEQYV. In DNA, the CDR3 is TGTGCCAGCAGTGAAAGAGGACAGCACTACGAGCAGTACGTC.

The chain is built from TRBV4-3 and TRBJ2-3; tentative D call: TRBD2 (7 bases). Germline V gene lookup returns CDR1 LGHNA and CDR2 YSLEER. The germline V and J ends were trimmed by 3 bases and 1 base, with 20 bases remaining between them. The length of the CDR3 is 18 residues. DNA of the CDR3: TGCGCCAGCAGCCAGACCTTGGGGAGGGGGGAAGGCACAGATACGCAGTATTTT. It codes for CASSQTLGRGEGTDTQYF.

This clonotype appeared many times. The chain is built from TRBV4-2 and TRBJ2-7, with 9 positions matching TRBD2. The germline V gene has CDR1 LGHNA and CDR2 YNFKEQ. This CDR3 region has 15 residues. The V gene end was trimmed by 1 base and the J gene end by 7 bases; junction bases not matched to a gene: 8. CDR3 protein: CASSQVLLAGYEQYF. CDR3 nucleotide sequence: TGTGCCAGCAGCCAAGTACTTCTAGCGGGGTATGAGCAGTACTTC.

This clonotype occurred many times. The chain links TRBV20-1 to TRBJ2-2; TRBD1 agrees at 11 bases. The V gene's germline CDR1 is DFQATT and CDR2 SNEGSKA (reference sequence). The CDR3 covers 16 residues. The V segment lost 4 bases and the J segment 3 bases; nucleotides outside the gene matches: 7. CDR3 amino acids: CSATSGQGGHTGELFF. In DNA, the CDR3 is TGCAGTGCTACCTCGGGACAGGGGGGTCACACCGGGGAGCTGTTTTTT.

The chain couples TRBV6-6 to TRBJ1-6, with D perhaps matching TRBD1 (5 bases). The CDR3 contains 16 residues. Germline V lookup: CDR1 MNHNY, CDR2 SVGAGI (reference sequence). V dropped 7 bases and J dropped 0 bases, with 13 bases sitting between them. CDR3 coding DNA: TGTGCCAGCATTTGGGGCAGTAGCTCCTATAATTCACCCCTCCACTTT. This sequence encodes CASIWGSSSYNSPLHF.

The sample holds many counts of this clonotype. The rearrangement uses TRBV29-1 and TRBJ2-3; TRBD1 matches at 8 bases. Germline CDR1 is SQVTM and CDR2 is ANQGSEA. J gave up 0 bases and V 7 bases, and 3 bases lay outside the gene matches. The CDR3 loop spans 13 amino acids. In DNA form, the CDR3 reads TGCAGCGCCGGGACAGGTAGCACAGATACGCAGTATTTT. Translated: CSAGTGSTDTQYF.

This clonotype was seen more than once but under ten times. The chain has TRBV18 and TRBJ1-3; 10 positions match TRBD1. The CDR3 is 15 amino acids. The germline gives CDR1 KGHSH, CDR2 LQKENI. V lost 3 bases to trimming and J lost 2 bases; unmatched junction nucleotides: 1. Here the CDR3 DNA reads TGTGCCAGCTCACCCGGGACAGGGGCTGGAAACACCATATATTTT. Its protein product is CASSPGTGAGNTIYF. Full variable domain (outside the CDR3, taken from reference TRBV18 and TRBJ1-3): NAGVMQNPRHLVRRRGQEARLRCSPMKGHSHVYWYRQLPEEGLKFMVYLQKENIIDESGMPKERFSAEFPKEGPSILRIQQVVRGDSAAYFCASSPGTGAGNTIYFGEGSWLTVV.

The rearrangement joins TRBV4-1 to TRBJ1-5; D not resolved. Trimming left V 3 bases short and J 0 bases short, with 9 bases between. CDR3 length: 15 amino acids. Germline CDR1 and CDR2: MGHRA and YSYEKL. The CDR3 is CASSHRGVSNQPQHF. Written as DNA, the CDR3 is TGCGCCAGCAGCCATCGGGGAGTTAGCAATCAGCCCCAGCATTTT.

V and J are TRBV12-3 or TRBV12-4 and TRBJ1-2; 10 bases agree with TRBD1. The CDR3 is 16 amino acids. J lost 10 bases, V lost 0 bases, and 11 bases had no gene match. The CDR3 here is CASSLAGTGVPQSYTF. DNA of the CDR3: TGTGCCAGCAGTTTAGCCGGGACAGGGGTCCCCCAATCCTACACCTTC.

The CDR3 coding sequence is TGTGCCAGCAGCATACTAGCGGGGGGGGTCACAGATACGCAGTATTTT. It is translated as CASSILAGGVTDTQYF. The chain combines TRBV7-2 with TRBJ2-3, with 13 bases lining up with TRBD2. The CDR3 spans 16 residues. V lost 5 bases to trimming and J lost 2 bases; unmatched junction nucleotides: 4. CDR1 SGHTA and CDR2 FQGNSA come from the germline V gene.

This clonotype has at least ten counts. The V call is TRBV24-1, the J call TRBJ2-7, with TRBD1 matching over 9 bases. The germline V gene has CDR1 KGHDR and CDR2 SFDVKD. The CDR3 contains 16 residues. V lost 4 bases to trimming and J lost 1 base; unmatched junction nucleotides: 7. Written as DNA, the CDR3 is TGTGCCACCAGTGACTCCGACAGGGGGGGATCCTACGAGCAGTACGTC. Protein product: CATSDSDRGGSYEQYV.

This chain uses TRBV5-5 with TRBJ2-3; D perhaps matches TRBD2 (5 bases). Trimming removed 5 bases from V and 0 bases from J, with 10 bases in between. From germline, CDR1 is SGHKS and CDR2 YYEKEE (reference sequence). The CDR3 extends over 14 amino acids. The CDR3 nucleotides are TGTGCCAGCAGACTGGACTCTAGCACAGATACGCAGTATTTT. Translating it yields CASRLDSSTDTQYF.

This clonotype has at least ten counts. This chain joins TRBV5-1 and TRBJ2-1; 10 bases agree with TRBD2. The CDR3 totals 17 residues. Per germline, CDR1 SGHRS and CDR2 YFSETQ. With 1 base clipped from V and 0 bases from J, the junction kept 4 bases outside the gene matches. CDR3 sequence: CASSLLAGVSSYNEQFF. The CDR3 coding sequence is TGCGCCAGCAGCTTGCTAGCGGGGGTGAGCTCCTACAATGAGCAGTTCTTC.

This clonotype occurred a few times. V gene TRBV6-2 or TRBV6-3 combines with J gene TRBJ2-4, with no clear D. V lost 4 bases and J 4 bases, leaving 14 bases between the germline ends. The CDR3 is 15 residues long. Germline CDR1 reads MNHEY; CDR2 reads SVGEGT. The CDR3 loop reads CASSFFLWQKNIQYF. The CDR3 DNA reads TGTGCCAGCAGTTTCTTCCTCTGGCAGAAAAACATTCAGTACTTC.

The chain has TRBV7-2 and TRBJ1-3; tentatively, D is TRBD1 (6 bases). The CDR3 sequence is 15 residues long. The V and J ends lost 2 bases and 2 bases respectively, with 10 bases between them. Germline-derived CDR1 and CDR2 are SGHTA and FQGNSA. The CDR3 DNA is TGTGCCAGCAGCTTATCGTGGGGGCCTGGAAACACCATATATTTT. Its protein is CASSLSWGPGNTIYF.